The present entry profiles one T cell receptor (beta chain) with its context. Sequencing was performed with immunoSEQ multiplex PCR; in TCRdb, only in-frame clones are kept and a portion is missing. This sample carries about 170,000 clones, 80% to 85% of them seen once, and the ten largest clones take about a tenth. The sample belongs to a study of blood T cell repertoires in COVID-19. V lost 5 bases to trimming and J lost 9 bases; unmatched junction nucleotides: 7. This CDR3 has 14 residues. The germline V gene encodes CDR1 SQVTM and CDR2 ANQGSEA. V usage is TRBV29-1 and J usage is TRBJ2-1; 13 bases align to TRBD2. The clonotype comes from a man aged 65 to 85 with active or convalescent COVID-19. Sequences were obtained from peripheral blood. CDR3 protein: CSVWTSGSGGEQFF. The DNA of the CDR3 is TGCAGCGTTTGGACTAGCGGGAGCGGGGGTGAGCAGTTCTTC.